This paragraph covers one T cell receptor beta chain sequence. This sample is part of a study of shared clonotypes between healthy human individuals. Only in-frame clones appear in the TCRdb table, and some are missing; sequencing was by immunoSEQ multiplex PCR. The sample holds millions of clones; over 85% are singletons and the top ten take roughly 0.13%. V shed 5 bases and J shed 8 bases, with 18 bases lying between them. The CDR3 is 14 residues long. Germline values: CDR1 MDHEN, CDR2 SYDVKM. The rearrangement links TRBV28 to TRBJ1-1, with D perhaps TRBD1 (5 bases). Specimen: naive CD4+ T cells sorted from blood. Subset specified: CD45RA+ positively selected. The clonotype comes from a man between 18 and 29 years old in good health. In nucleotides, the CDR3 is TGTGCCAGCAGTCTAACCTCTCAGGGTATGGAAGCTTTCTTT. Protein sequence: CASSLTSQGMEAFF.